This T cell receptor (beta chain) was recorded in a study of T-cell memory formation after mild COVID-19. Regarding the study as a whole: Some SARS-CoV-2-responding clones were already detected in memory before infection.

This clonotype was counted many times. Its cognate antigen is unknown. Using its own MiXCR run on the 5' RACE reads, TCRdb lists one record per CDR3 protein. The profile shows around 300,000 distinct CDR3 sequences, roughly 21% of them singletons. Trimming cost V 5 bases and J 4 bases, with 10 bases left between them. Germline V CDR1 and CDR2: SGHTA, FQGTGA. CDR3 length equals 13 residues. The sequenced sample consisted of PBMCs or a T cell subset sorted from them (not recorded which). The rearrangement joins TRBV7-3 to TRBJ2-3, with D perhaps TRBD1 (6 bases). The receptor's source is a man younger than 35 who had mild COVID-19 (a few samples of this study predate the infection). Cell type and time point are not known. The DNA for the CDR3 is TGTGCCAGCAGCACCCGACAGGCAGATACGCAGTATTTT. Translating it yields CASSTRQADTQYF.